These T cell receptor beta chains were read from a single sample in a study of human T cells and chemical hapten exposure. TCRdb re-called the RACE reads with MiXCR, one entry per CDR3 protein. The sample includes 70,000 to 85,000 distinct CDR3 sequences, about 9% of them seen just once. Sequenced sample: whole blood. The origin of the receptors is a male donor in good health. Some clones in this sample may be carry-over from other donors' samples. CDR3s include the opening cysteine and the closing phenylalanine or tryptophan. The order of the fields is V gene, D gene, J gene, clone size, CDR3 DNA, CDR3 protein. The D gene is left open where the match is weak. Some rows have no size entry. The others give once, few or many, or a class for an expanded clone.

V: TRBV15; D: TRBD1; J: TRBJ1-5; size: -; DNA: TGTGCCACCAGCAGCCCGGGACAGGGGCCCTCCCCTGGACAGCCCCAGCATTTT; CDR3: CATSSPGQGPSPGQPQHF
V: TRBV5-1; D: -; J: TRBJ2-1; size: -; DNA: TGCGCCAGCAGGGACTATTCTAACAATGAGCAGTTCTTC; CDR3: CASRDYSNNEQFF
V: TRBV12-3/TRBV12-4; D: -; J: TRBJ1-1; size: -; DNA: TGTGCCAGCAGTCCCCCCCGGGATCTGAATGAAGCTTTCTTT; CDR3: CASSPPRDLNEAFF
V: TRBV5-5; D: TRBD1; J: TRBJ2-3; size: many; DNA: TGTGCCAGCAGCTTGATTACAGGGGGCACCACAGATACGCAGTATTTT; CDR3: CASSLITGGTTDTQYF
V: TRBV12-3/TRBV12-4; D: -; J: TRBJ1-1; size: many; DNA: TGTGCCAGCAGTTTTGAAGGATGGGACGCTTTCTTT; CDR3: CASSFEGWDAFF
V: TRBV7-2; D: TRBD1; J: TRBJ1-5; size: -; DNA: TGTGCCAGCAGTAGGGACAGGTATAGCAATCAGCCCCAGCATTTT; CDR3: CASSRDRYSNQPQHF
V: TRBV19; D: -; J: TRBJ2-7; size: -; DNA: TGTGCCAGTAGTATAAACGGGACCAGGGTGAGGAAGTACTTC; CDR3: CASSINGTRVRKYF
V: TRBV5-6; D: -; J: TRBJ2-5; size: many; DNA: TGTGCCAGCAGCCCCGGCGTAGGGGGTGTCCAAGAGACCCAGTACTTC; CDR3: CASSPGVGGVQETQYF
V: TRBV18; D: -; J: TRBJ2-1; size: many; DNA: TGTGCCAGCAGTGAGGGACGAGAGCAGTTCTTC; CDR3: CASSEGREQFF
V: TRBV6-6; D: -; J: TRBJ1-1; size: many; DNA: TGTGCCACGGCGGGGGAGATGAACACTGAAGCTTTCTTT; CDR3: CATAGEMNTEAFF
V: TRBV3-1; D: -; J: TRBJ1-1; size: many; DNA: TGTGCCAGCAGCCGGGGGACGGGAAACACTGAAGCTTTCTTT; CDR3: CASSRGTGNTEAFF
V: TRBV27; D: -; J: TRBJ1-5; size: many; DNA: TGTGCCAGCAGTTTAGGCGGAATCAATCAGCCCCAGCATTTT; CDR3: CASSLGGINQPQHF
V: TRBV25-1; D: -; J: TRBJ2-7; size: many; DNA: TGTGCCAGCAGTGTGAGGGAATCCTACGAGCAGTACTTC; CDR3: CASSVRESYEQYF
V: TRBV27; D: TRBD2; J: TRBJ2-2; size: -; DNA: TGTGCCAGCAGTTGGGCGGGGGCGAACACCGGGGAGCTGTTTTTT; CDR3: CASSWAGANTGELFF
V: TRBV5-4; D: TRBD1; J: TRBJ2-3; size: many; DNA: TGTGCCAGCAGCTTGTATCGACAGGGGACAGATACGCAGTATTTT; CDR3: CASSLYRQGTDTQYF
V: TRBV7-2; D: TRBD1; J: TRBJ1-1; size: few; DNA: TGTGCCAGCAGCTCCCGACAGGGGGGGCACACTGAAGCTTTCTTT; CDR3: CASSSRQGGHTEAFF
V: TRBV5-1; D: -; J: TRBJ1-4; size: few; DNA: TGCGCCAGCAGCGCGGAACCCCAGGCGAGGGGTGAAAAACTGTTTTTT; CDR3: CASSAEPQARGEKLFF
V: TRBV18; D: TRBD1; J: TRBJ2-7; size: few; DNA: TGTGCCAGCTCACCCCACTCGGACAGGGAGCAGTACTTC; CDR3: CASSPHSDREQYF
V: TRBV6-2/TRBV6-3; D: TRBD1; J: TRBJ2-7; size: -; DNA: TGTGCCAGCAGTAACCCTCACAGGGGGCGCGGAGACGAGCAGTACTTC; CDR3: CASSNPHRGRGDEQYF
V: TRBV6-6; D: TRBD2; J: TRBJ2-5; size: few; DNA: TGTGCCAGCAGGATCACTAGCGGGGCACAAGAGACCCAGTACTTC; CDR3: CASRITSGAQETQYF
V: TRBV9; D: -; J: TRBJ1-1; size: -; DNA: TGTGCCAGCAGCTCCCGAGGCGGGGACTACACTGAAGCTTTCTTT; CDR3: CASSSRGGDYTEAFF
V: TRBV20-1; D: TRBD2; J: TRBJ2-7; size: -; DNA: TGCAGTGCTAGAACGGGACTAGCCTACGAGCAGTACTTC; CDR3: CSARTGLAYEQYF
V: TRBV11-1; D: TRBD2; J: TRBJ2-7; size: many; DNA: TGTGCCAGCAGCCCCCGGACTAGCGGGGGGACCGAGCAGTACTTC; CDR3: CASSPRTSGGTEQYF
V: TRBV29-1; D: TRBD2; J: TRBJ2-7; size: many; DNA: TGCAGCGCTACCGGGACTAGCGGGGGGGCCTACGAGCAGTACTTC; CDR3: CSATGTSGGAYEQYF
V: TRBV12-3/TRBV12-4; D: TRBD1; J: TRBJ1-1; size: many; DNA: TGTGCCAGCAGCTCCGGACAGGGGCCTGAAGCTTTCTTT; CDR3: CASSSGQGPEAFF
V: TRBV6-2/TRBV6-3; D: TRBD2; J: TRBJ2-1; size: -; DNA: TGTGCCAGCAAGGCTAGCGGGGGTACTTTCTCCTACAATGAGCAGTTCTTC; CDR3: CASKASGGTFSYNEQFF
V: TRBV3-1; D: -; J: TRBJ1-2; size: few; DNA: TGTGCCAGCAGCCAAGATCCGGGGAACTATGGCTACACCTTC; CDR3: CASSQDPGNYGYTF
V: TRBV3-1; D: -; J: TRBJ2-1; size: few; DNA: TGTGCCAGCAGCTTATTGGGGGTAGTGAATGAGCAGTTCTTC; CDR3: CASSLLGVVNEQFF
V: TRBV29-1; D: TRBD1; J: TRBJ2-3; size: many; DNA: TGCAGCGTTGGGACAGGGCGAACAGATACGCAGTATTTT; CDR3: CSVGTGRTDTQYF
V: TRBV4-1; D: -; J: TRBJ2-7; size: -; DNA: TGCGCCAGCAGCCAAGAGGGCCTACCCGGTATCGAGCAGTACTTC; CDR3: CASSQEGLPGIEQYF
V: TRBV28; D: -; J: TRBJ2-7; size: many; DNA: TGTGCCAGCAGCCCCTTGGGCGTCTCCTACGAGCAGTACTTC; CDR3: CASSPLGVSYEQYF
V: TRBV6-5; D: -; J: TRBJ1-1; size: -; DNA: TGTGCCAGCAGTTCTGAGGGGAAAGCTTTCTTT; CDR3: CASSSEGKAFF
V: TRBV6-6; D: TRBD2; J: TRBJ2-3; size: few; DNA: TGTGCCAGCAGTTACCCCTCTGTAGCGGGAGGGAACCTTGGCACAGATACGCAGTATTTT; CDR3: CASSYPSVAGGNLGTDTQYF
V: TRBV12-3/TRBV12-4; D: TRBD1; J: TRBJ1-1; size: -; DNA: TGTGCCAGCAGTTTAGCAGGTACAGGGGGCGCCCCAGCTTTCTTT; CDR3: CASSLAGTGGAPAFF
V: TRBV6-2/TRBV6-3; D: TRBD2; J: TRBJ2-1; size: few; DNA: TGTGCCAGCAGTCTAGCGGGAGTGGGTAATGAGCAGTTCTTC; CDR3: CASSLAGVGNEQFF
V: TRBV5-4; D: TRBD1; J: TRBJ1-4; size: few; DNA: TGTGCCAGCAGCTTGACAGGGGTGAATGAAAAACTGTTTTTT; CDR3: CASSLTGVNEKLFF
V: TRBV7-6; D: -; J: TRBJ1-6; size: few; DNA: TGTGCCAGCAGCTTAGGGGGGTTCAGAGGTTCACCCCTCCACTTT; CDR3: CASSLGGFRGSPLHF
V: TRBV12-3/TRBV12-4; D: -; J: TRBJ1-4; size: -; DNA: TGTGCCACCTGGAAGGAAAAACTGTTTTTT; CDR3: CATWKEKLFF
V: TRBV27; D: -; J: TRBJ2-7; size: few; DNA: TGTGCCAGCAGAGGGATGGGGGGAGGTTACGAGCAGTACTTC; CDR3: CASRGMGGGYEQYF
V: TRBV25-1; D: TRBD1; J: TRBJ2-5; size: -; DNA: TGTGCCAGCAGTGAGGGACAGGCCCAAGAGACCCAGTACTTC; CDR3: CASSEGQAQETQYF
V: TRBV9; D: -; J: TRBJ1-1; size: -; DNA: TGTGCCAGCAGCTCCGGGGGGGCGGGGAACACTGAAGCTTTCTTT; CDR3: CASSSGGAGNTEAFF
V: TRBV20-1; D: TRBD1; J: TRBJ1-5; size: -; DNA: TGCAGTGCTAGAGGGGGACAGGGGCGAAATCAGCCCCAGCATTTT; CDR3: CSARGGQGRNQPQHF
V: TRBV28; D: -; J: TRBJ2-2; size: many; DNA: TGTGCCAGCAGTTCCCCCGGGAAGGGGCCCGGGGAGCTGTTTTTT; CDR3: CASSSPGKGPGELFF
V: TRBV6-2/TRBV6-3; D: TRBD1; J: TRBJ1-1; size: few; DNA: TGTGCCAGCAGCCCCGACAGGGTGGTCACTGAAGCTTTCTTT; CDR3: CASSPDRVVTEAFF
V: TRBV12-3/TRBV12-4; D: TRBD1; J: TRBJ2-7; size: -; DNA: TGTGCCAGCAGCCGGTCCGGGACAGGGACCTACGAGCAGTACTTC; CDR3: CASSRSGTGTYEQYF
V: TRBV5-1; D: -; J: TRBJ2-7; size: -; DNA: TGCGCCAGCAGCCTGGACGTCTACGAGCAGTACTTC; CDR3: CASSLDVYEQYF